Detailed here is one T cell receptor beta chain. What it recognizes is unknown. Profiled with immunoSEQ multiplex PCR; TCRdb holds only in-frame clones, not every one. The top ten clones hold around 4.1% of a sample with around 83,000 clones, approximately 88% of them seen once. The sample comes from a study of OX40 agonist ivuxolimab in advanced cancers. For the study at large: Across the patients, intravenous ivuxolimab was delivered every 2 weeks at 0.01 to 10 mg/kg. Study-level points and caveats: Expanded clones were, on average, more numerous in CD8+ T cells than in CD4+.

The sample consisted of CD4+ or CD8+ T cells sorted from blood, taken in a trial of the OX40 agonist ivuxolimab. The origin of this receptor is an adult with an advanced solid tumor such as melanoma, head and neck, liver or kidney cancer.

CDR3 coding DNA: TGCGCCAGCAGCCCGGGACAGGCAGACTACAATGAGCAGTTCTTC. Translation: CASSPGQADYNEQFF. The chain has TRBV5-1 and TRBJ2-1; 8 bases map to TRBD1. CDR3 size: 15 residues. The V gene end was trimmed by 4 bases and the J gene end by 3 bases; junction bases not matched to a gene: 6. Looked up from germline, CDR1 is SGHRS and CDR2 is YFSETQ.